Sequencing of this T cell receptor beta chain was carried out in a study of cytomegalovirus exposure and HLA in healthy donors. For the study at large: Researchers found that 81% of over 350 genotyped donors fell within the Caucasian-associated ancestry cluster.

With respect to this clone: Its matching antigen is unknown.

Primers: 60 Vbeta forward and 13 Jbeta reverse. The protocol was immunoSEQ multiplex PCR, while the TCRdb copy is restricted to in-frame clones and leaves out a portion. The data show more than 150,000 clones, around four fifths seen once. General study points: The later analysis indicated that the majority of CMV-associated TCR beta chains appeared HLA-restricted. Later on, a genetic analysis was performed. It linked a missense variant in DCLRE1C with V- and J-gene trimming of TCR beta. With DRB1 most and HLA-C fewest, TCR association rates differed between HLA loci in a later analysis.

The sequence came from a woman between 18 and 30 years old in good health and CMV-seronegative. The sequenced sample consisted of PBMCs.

The CDR3 DNA reads as TGTGCCAGCAGGTCCGGGACTCTCGGTAGCAATGAGCAGTTCTTC. Its protein product is CASRSGTLGSNEQFF. V usage is TRBV2 and J usage is TRBJ2-1; D is possibly TRBD2 (6 bases). Germline CDR1 reads SNHLY; CDR2 reads FYNNEI. The V and J ends lost 6 bases and 6 bases respectively, with 18 bases between them. The CDR3 loop spans 15 amino acids. The complete variable domain, with remaining parts taken from reference TRBV2 and TRBJ2-1, reads EPEVTQTPSHQVTQMGQEVILRCVPISNHLYFYWYRQILGQKVEFLVSFYNNEISEKSEIFDDQFSVERPDGSNFTLKIRSTKLEDSAMYFCASRSGTLGSNEQFFGPGTRLTVL.